The 22 T cell receptor beta chains given below trace back to one sample, sequenced in a study of regulatory T cells in long-lasting Graves disease. CDR3-region Arm-PCR and iRepertoire HTBI primers produced the TCR beta libraries. TCRdb independently ran MiXCR on the multiplex PCR reads; one entry per CDR3 protein. The sample yields some 370,000 distinct CDR3 sequences, approximately 10% seen once. Time point specified: newly diagnosed GD, antithyroid drugs for less than 3 months. PBMC RNA served as the TCR library source. This same sample was also part of a study on T cells in Graves' hyperthyroidism and ophthalmopathy.

Sample: peripheral blood mononuclear cells (PBMCs), taken at new diagnosis, from a patient treated with antithyroid drugs. These receptors were taken from a woman aged 18-29 years with Graves disease.

The V gene is TRBV5-5, the J gene TRBJ1-6; the D gene is possibly TRBD1 (5 bases). The ends were cut back, 4 bases at V and 3 bases at J, with 14 bases in the middle. The CDR3 sequence is 16 residues long. From germline, CDR1 is SGHKS and CDR2 YYEKEE (reference sequence). The CDR3 region is CASSVVGAGYNSPLHF. CDR3 nucleotide sequence: TGTGCCAGCAGCGTGGTAGGGGCTGGCTATAATTCACCCCTCCACTTT.

Details on this clonotype: This may stem from a read error, because a much larger clone lies one nucleotide away. The conserved final phenylalanine or tryptophan is absent from the CDR3, which likely points to a read error. This rearrangement joins TRBV11-2 to TRBJ2-1, with 8 nucleotides matching TRBD2. Losses at the gene ends were 7 bases for V and 8 bases for J; bases not matched to a gene: 7. This CDR3 is 13 amino acids long. CDR1 is SGHAT and CDR2 is FQNNGV in the germline V gene. CDR3: CASTLRGGDEQFL. Written as DNA, the CDR3 is TGTGCCAGCACCCTACGGGGGGGCGATGAGCAGTTCCTC.

The chain combines TRBV24-1 with TRBJ1-5; D gene unclear. Between the trimmed V and J ends, which lost 2 bases and 3 bases, there was a span of 13 bases. Germline CDR1 and CDR2: KGHDR and SFDVKD. The length of the CDR3 is 16 residues. CDR3 sequence reads: CATSDSRTSLNQPQHF. As DNA, the CDR3 is TGTGCCACCAGTGATTCGAGGACTTCCCTCAATCAGCCCCAGCATTTT.

The V call is TRBV28, the J call TRBJ2-7; TRBD2 agrees at 10 bases. CDR1 MDHEN and CDR2 SYDVKM come from the germline V gene. CDR3 size: 14 residues. J lost 4 bases, V lost 2 bases, and 2 bases had no gene match. The CDR3 DNA reads TGTGCCAGCAGTTTAAGCGGGGGGGATTACGAGCAGTACGTC. This sequence encodes CASSLSGGDYEQYV.

This clonotype showed up many times. The chain couples TRBV2 to TRBJ2-1; D remains ambiguous. This CDR3 has 13 amino acids. V shed 1 base and J shed 4 bases, with 5 bases lying between them. Looked up from germline, CDR1 is SNHLY and CDR2 is FYNNEI. The CDR3 region is CASSEERYNEQFF. The DNA of the CDR3 is TGTGCCAGCAGTGAAGAACGGTACAATGAGCAGTTCTTC. The complete variable domain, with remaining parts taken from reference TRBV2 and TRBJ2-1, reads EPEVTQTPSHQVTQMGQEVILRCVPISNHLYFYWYRQILGQKVEFLVSFYNNEISEKSEIFDDQFSVERPDGSNFTLKIRSTKLEDSAMYFCASSEERYNEQFFGPGTRLTVL.

This clonotype occurred many times. V is TRBV9 and J is TRBJ2-3; 7 nucleotides agree with TRBD2. The CDR3 is made up of 16 amino acids. The germline V gene encodes CDR1 SGDLS and CDR2 YYNGEE. V was pared by 0 bases and J by 3 bases, with 7 bases of the junction left unmatched. CDR3 bases: TGTGCCAGCAGCGTAGCCGGCGGGAGTCAGACAGATACGCAGTATTTT. Protein sequence: CASSVAGGSQTDTQYF. The entire variable domain, with the rest obtained from reference TRBV9 and TRBJ2-3, is as follows: DSGVTQTPKHLITATGQRVTLRCSPRSGDLSVYWYQQSLDQGLQFLIQYYNGEERAKGNILERFSAQQFPDLHSELNLSSLELGDSALYFCASSVAGGSQTDTQYFGPGTRLTVL.

This chain links TRBV19 with TRBJ1-3; 8 bases fit TRBD1. The CDR3 totals 20 residues. From germline, CDR1 is LNHDA and CDR2 SQIVND (reference sequence). V lost 2 bases and J lost 0; bases outside the gene matches: 15. This CDR3 reads CASSIRTGPFTFVSGNTIYF. In DNA, the CDR3 is TGTGCCAGTAGTATAAGGACAGGGCCTTTCACCTTCGTCTCTGGAAACACCATATATTTT.

This chain uses TRBV9 with TRBJ2-3; D ambiguous. V lost 3 bases and J lost 8, with 10 bases in between. The germline V gene has CDR1 SGDLS and CDR2 YYNGEE. The CDR3 is 12 amino acids. CDR3 in amino acids: CASSEIGVTQYF. CDR3 nucleotides: TGTGCCAGCAGCGAGATCGGTGTTACGCAGTATTTT.

This clonotype appeared a few times. As DNA, the CDR3 is TGCAGCGTTGTAGCGGACTCGAGCTCCTACAATGAGCAGTTCTTC. Amino acid sequence: CSVVADSSSYNEQFF. The genes are TRBV29-1 and TRBJ2-1, with D perhaps matching TRBD2 (6 bases). Germline V CDR1 and CDR2: SQVTM, ANQGSEA. V was trimmed by 4 bases and J by 0 bases, leaving 13 bases between them. This CDR3 has 15 residues.

There are a few counts of this clonotype. Compared with germline, one end of the junction differs, possibly owing to a read error. This chain links TRBV29-1 with TRBJ2-1; TRBD1 matches 11 bases. The CDR3 consists of 12 residues. Per the germline V gene, CDR1 is SQVTM and CDR2 is ANQGSEA. The CDR3 is CSVHGTGGRIYF. CDR3 nucleotides: TGCAGCGTTCACGGGACAGGGGGTAGAATATACTTC.

This clonotype was counted a few times. The V and J genes are TRBV19 and TRBJ1-2; D remains ambiguous. There are 12 residues in the CDR3. The germline V gene encodes CDR1 LNHDA and CDR2 SQIVND (reference sequence). The ends were cut back, 7 bases at V and 2 bases at J, with 8 bases in the middle. The CDR3 loop reads CASKGLNYGYTF. The CDR3 nucleotides read TGTGCCAGTAAAGGATTAAACTATGGCTACACCTTC.

This clonotype has more than one count but fewer than ten. This chain links TRBV19 with TRBJ2-1, with D perhaps matching TRBD2 (6 bases). The CDR3 is made up of 16 amino acids. V lost 2 bases and J lost 4, with 15 bases in between. Germline V CDR1 and CDR2: LNHDA, SQIVND (reference sequence). The CDR3 region has the DNA TGTGCCAGTAGTATACGGCGGGGCATATTTTACAATGAGCAGTTCTTC. As protein: CASSIRRGIFYNEQFF.

This chain uses TRBV9 with TRBJ2-1; the match to TRBD2 covers 7 bases. CDR1 and CDR2 from the germline V gene are SGDLS and YYNGEE. V lost 0 bases and J lost 8; bases outside the gene matches: 17. The CDR3 totals 18 residues. CDR3 bases: TGTGCCAGCAGCGTAGAGGTTTCGACGGCTAGCGGAGGGGATGAGCAGTTCTTC. This sequence encodes CASSVEVSTASGGDEQFF.

This clonotype has ten or more counts. This chain joins TRBV28 and TRBJ2-5; 10 bases fit TRBD1. The CDR3 loop spans 15 amino acids. Germline V gives CDR1 MDHEN, CDR2 SYDVKM. The V and J ends lost 6 bases and 2 bases, in that order; junction bases with no gene match: 6. This CDR3 is CASRPGTGVQETQYF. As DNA, the CDR3 is TGTGCCAGCAGACCCGGGACAGGGGTTCAAGAGACCCAGTACTTC.

This clonotype was seen many times. The chain joins TRBV7-3 to TRBJ1-1; the D gene is possibly TRBD1 (5 bases). Germline V CDR1 and CDR2: SGHTA, FQGTGA. The CDR3 is made up of 14 amino acids. V was trimmed by 2 bases and J by 4 bases, leaving 11 bases between them. The CDR3 is CASSLLGGTTEAFF. CDR3 bases: TGTGCCAGCAGCTTATTGGGGGGAACCACTGAAGCTTTCTTT.

As to this clonotype: With only one base between it and a far larger clone, this is likely a read error. The V gene is TRBV28, the J gene TRBJ1-1; a weak D match, TRBD1 (5 bases). The CDR3 has 14 residues. CDR1 MDHEN and CDR2 SYDVKM come from the germline V gene. Trimming pared 5 bases from V and 4 bases from J, leaving 14 bases between. CDR3 in DNA: TGTGCCAGCAGTGATGCAGGGTTAGGCACTGAAGCTTTCTTT. Translating it yields CASSDAGLGTEAFF.

This clonotype was counted at least ten times. J is TRBJ1-2 and V is TRBV19; 8 positions agree with TRBD1. The CDR3 length is 13 residues. Germline CDR1 reads LNHDA; CDR2 reads SQIVND (reference sequence). The junction had 10 bases not matched to a gene; V was cut back by 8 bases and J by 8 bases. CDR3 in DNA: TGTGCCAGTCAAATGACAGGGGCGGGAGGCTACACCTTC. Protein sequence: CASQMTGAGGYTF.

This clonotype appeared many times. The V and J genes are TRBV29-1 and TRBJ2-3; D not resolved. V lost 4 bases to trimming and J lost 0 bases, with 17 bases between them. The length of the CDR3 is 16 residues. Germline-derived CDR1 and CDR2 are SQVTM and ANQGSEA. The CDR3 coding sequence is TGCAGCGTTGCGCCCCAGGATAGTCGTAGCACAGATACGCAGTATTTT. This translates into CSVAPQDSRSTDTQYF.

This clonotype was seen a few times. The chain has TRBV7-9 and TRBJ1-2; unclear D gene. V lost 5 bases and J lost 6, with 13 bases in between. Germline V gene data show CDR1 as SEHNR and CDR2 as FQNEAQ (reference sequence). This CDR3 comprises 13 residues. CDR3 DNA sequence: TGTGCCAGCAGCGCCCGGAGGACGAATGGCTACACCTTC. It translates to CASSARRTNGYTF.

This clonotype was seen more than once but under ten times. The chain is built from TRBV20-1 and TRBJ2-1; D is unresolved. Germline CDR1 DFQATT, CDR2 SNEGSKA (reference sequence). V lost 0 bases to trimming and J lost 0 bases, with 15 bases between them. The CDR3 runs 17 residues. The CDR3 region is CSARDLFGDRSYNEQFF. CDR3 bases: TGCAGTGCTAGAGATCTGTTCGGAGACCGCTCCTACAATGAGCAGTTCTTC.

This clonotype has a count of ten or more. This sequence joins TRBV18 and TRBJ1-2; 9 bases align to TRBD1. The CDR3 runs 14 residues. Germline assignment: CDR1 KGHSH and CDR2 LQKENI. The J segment lost 6 bases and the V segment lost 1 base, leaving 3 bases of the junction unmatched. The CDR3 coding sequence is TGTGCCAGCTCACCACAGACAGGGGGGGATGGCTACACCTTC. Amino acid sequence: CASSPQTGGDGYTF.

This clonotype has only a few counts. V is TRBV7-9 and J is TRBJ2-2; 8 nucleotides align to TRBD2. V gave up 5 bases and J gave up 1 base; unmatched junction bases: 12. Germline CDR1 is SEHNR and CDR2 is FQNEAQ (reference sequence). This CDR3 comprises 18 residues. In nucleotides, the CDR3 is TGTGCCAGCAGCCCCCCCGCCGAACTAGCGGAGAACACCGGGGAGCTGTTTTTT. This sequence encodes CASSPPAELAENTGELFF.